This TCR beta chain was documented in a study of blood T cell repertoires in COVID-19. Study overall: Specimens from acute and convalescent COVID-19 originated in the United States, Italy and Spain. The analysed material was cDNA or gDNA that came from T cells, B-cell-depleted T cells, or PBMCs.

Everyone who took part was about 18 to 90 years old, and they came from some 23 US areas. Donors in Cohort 3 counted as recovered after two negative PCRs, clearance, or symptom resolution. Germline V gene sequence: CDR1 ENHRY, CDR2 SYGVKD. This CDR3 region has 15 residues. V was pared by 0 bases and J by 0 bases, with 6 bases between. Profiled with immunoSEQ multiplex PCR; TCRdb holds only in-frame clones, not every one. The sample carries under 350,000 clones, around 90% recorded once. The chain employs TRBV10-3 and TRBJ1-3; possible D gene TRBD1, 6 bases. The sample taken for sequencing was PBMCs or T cells enriched from blood (not recorded which). The clonotype was recovered from a woman in her 40s who had recovered from COVID-19. CDR3 bases: TGTGCCATCAGTGAGTCGGACAGCTCTGGAAACACCATATATTTT. Protein product: CAISESDSSGNTIYF.